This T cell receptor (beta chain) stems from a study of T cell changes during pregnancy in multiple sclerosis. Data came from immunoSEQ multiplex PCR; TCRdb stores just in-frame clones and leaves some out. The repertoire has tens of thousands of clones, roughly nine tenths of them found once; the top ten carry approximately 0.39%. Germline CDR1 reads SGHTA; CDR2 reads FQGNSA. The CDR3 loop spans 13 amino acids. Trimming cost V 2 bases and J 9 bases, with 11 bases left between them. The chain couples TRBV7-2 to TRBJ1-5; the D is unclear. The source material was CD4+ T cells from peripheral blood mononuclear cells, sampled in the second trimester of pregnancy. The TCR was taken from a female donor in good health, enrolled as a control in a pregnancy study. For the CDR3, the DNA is TGTGCCAGCAGCTTAAGGAGATTATGGCCCCAGCATTTT. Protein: CASSLRRLWPQHF.